This entry lists 4 T cell receptor beta chains sequenced from one sample in a study of blood T cell repertoires in COVID-19 (dated by TCRdb to 2020 to 2021). The library was built by means of the immunoSEQ multiplex PCR assay. The source is immuneACCESS, and TCRdb retained only in-frame sequences with V and J called. Part of the clones is not carried over; for the studies checked, unresolved V genes explain less than half of this, and the remainder is unexplained. Counted in this sample were a few hundred thousand clones; approximately 85% of them appeared once. Less than 8.5% of the sample lies in the top ten. Sample: PBMCs or T cells enriched from blood (not recorded which). The receptors stem from a woman aged 45-59 years who had been exposed to COVID-19.

The chain employs TRBV28 and TRBJ1-1; D not certain. Trimming shortened V by 4 bases and J by 5 bases, and 11 bases separated the two germline ends. The CDR3 contains 13 residues. From germline, CDR1 is MDHEN and CDR2 SYDVKM. The CDR3 sequence is CASSYERRTEAFF. CDR3 nucleotides: TGTGCCAGCAGTTATGAGCGGCGGACTGAAGCTTTCTTT.

The V call is TRBV10-3, the J call TRBJ1-2; D not resolved. Germline loops: CDR1 ENHRY, CDR2 SYGVKD. Trimming stripped 3 bases from V and 8 bases from J, with 16 bases between. The CDR3 length is 14 residues. The CDR3 protein is CAISEGVRSEGYTF. The CDR3 DNA follows: TGTGCCATCAGTGAAGGTGTAAGGAGTGAAGGCTACACCTTC.

The rearrangement joins TRBV6-2 or TRBV6-3 to TRBJ2-2; 11 bases match TRBD1. The germline V gene encodes CDR1 MNHEY and CDR2 SVGEGT. The CDR3 runs to 16 residues. The trim removed 5 bases at V and 3 bases at J, leaving 5 bases unmatched. As DNA, the CDR3 is TGTGCCAGCAGTCTCCGGACAGGGGGCCACACCGGGGAGCTGTTTTTT. Translating it yields CASSLRTGGHTGELFF.

This clone has only a few counts. The V and J genes are TRBV7-2 and TRBJ1-3; TRBD1 is a possible D gene (6 bases). This CDR3 region has 16 residues. V was cut by 1 base and J by 3 bases, with 13 bases left in between. Per germline, CDR1 SGHTA and CDR2 FQGNSA. The CDR3 nucleotides read TGTGCCAGCAGCTTAGTGGCGGGGGCGCATGGAAACACCATATATTTT. Translated, it gives CASSLVAGAHGNTIYF.